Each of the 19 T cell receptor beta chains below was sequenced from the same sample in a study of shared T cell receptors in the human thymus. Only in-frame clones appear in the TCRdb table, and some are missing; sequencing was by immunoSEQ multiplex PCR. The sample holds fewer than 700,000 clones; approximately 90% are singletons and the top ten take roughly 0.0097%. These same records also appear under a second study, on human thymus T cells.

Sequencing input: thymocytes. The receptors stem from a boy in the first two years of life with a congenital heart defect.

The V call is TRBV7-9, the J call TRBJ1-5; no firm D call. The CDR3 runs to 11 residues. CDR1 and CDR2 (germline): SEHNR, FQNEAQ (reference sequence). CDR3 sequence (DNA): TGTGCTAGCCAAGGAGGTCAGCCCCAGCATTTT. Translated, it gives CASQGGQPQHF. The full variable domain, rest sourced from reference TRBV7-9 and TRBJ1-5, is DTGVSQNPRHKITKRGQNVTFRCDPISEHNRLYWYRQTLGQGPEFLTYFQNEAQLEKSRLLSDRFSAERPKGSFSTLEIQRTEQGDSAMYLCASQGGQPQHFGDGTRLSIL.

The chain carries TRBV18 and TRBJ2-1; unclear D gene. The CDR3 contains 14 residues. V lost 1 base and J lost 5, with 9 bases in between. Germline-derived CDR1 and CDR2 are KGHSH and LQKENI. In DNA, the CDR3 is TGTGCCAGCTCACCACATCGAGCTAACAATGAGCAGTTCTTC. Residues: CASSPHRANNEQFF.

CDR3 protein: CASSLASRADTEAFF. The CDR3, as DNA: TGCGCCAGCAGCTTGGCGAGCAGGGCGGACACTGAAGCTTTCTTT. The rearrangement uses TRBV5-1 and TRBJ1-1, with a tentative D call TRBD1 (5 bases). Trimming took 0 bases from V and 3 from J, leaving 12 bases between them. Germline CDR1 and CDR2: SGHRS and YFSETQ. The CDR3 runs to 15 residues.

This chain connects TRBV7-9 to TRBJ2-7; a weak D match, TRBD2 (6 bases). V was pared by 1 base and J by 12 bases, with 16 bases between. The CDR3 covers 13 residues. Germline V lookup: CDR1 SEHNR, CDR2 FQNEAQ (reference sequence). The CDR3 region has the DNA TGTGCCAGCAGCTTAGGGGACTGGCCCTTGTCGTACTTC. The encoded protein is CASSLGDWPLSYF.

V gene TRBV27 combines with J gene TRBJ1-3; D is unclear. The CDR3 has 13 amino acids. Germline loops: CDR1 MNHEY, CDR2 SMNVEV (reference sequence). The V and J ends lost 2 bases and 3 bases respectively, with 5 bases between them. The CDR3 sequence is CASSLQFGNTIYF. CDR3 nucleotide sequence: TGTGCCAGCAGTTTACAGTTTGGAAACACCATATATTTT.

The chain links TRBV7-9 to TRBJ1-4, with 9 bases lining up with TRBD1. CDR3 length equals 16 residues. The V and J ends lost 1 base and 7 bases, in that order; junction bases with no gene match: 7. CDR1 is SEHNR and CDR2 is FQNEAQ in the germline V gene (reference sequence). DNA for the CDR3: TGTGCCAGCAGCTTAGGGGGACAGGGACTTAGTGAAAAACTGTTTTTT. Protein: CASSLGGQGLSEKLFF.

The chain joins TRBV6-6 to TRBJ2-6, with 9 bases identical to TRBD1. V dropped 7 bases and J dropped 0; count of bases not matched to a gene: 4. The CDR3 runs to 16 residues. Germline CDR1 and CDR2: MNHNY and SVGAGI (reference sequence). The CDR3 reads CASTRDRASGANVLTF. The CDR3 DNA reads TGTGCCAGCACGCGGGACAGGGCCTCTGGGGCCAACGTCCTGACTTTC.

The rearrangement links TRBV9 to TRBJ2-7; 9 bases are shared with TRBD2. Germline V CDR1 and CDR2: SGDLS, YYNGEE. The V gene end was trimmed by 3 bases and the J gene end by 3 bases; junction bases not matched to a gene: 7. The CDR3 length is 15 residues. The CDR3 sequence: CASSDLAGSIYEQYF. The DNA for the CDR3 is TGTGCCAGCAGCGACCTAGCGGGAAGTATCTACGAGCAGTACTTC.

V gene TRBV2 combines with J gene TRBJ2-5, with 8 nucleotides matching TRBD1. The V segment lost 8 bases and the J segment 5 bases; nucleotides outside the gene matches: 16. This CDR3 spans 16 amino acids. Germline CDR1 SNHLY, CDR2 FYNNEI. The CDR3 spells CASGDPRQGILETQYF. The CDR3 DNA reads TGTGCCAGCGGGGACCCCCGACAGGGGATTTTGGAGACCCAGTACTTC.

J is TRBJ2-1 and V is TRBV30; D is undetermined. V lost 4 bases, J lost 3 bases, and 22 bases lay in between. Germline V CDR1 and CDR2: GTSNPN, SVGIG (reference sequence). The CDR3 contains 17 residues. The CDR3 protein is CAWTYVAGMPFYNEQFF. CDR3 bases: TGTGCCTGGACTTACGTGGCAGGTATGCCCTTCTACAATGAGCAGTTCTTC.

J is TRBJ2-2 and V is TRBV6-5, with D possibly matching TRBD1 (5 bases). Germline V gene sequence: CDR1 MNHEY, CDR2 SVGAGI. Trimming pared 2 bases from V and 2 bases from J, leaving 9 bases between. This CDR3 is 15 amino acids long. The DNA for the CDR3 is TGTGCCAGCAGTTACCAGGGCCCTAACACCGGGGAGCTGTTTTTT. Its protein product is CASSYQGPNTGELFF.

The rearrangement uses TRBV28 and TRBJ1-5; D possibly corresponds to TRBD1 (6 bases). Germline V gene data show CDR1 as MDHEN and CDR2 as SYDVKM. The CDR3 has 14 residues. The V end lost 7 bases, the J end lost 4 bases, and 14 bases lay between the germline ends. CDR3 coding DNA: TGTGCCAGCACCGGGGAGGGGGTAAATCAGCCCCAGCATTTT. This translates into CASTGEGVNQPQHF. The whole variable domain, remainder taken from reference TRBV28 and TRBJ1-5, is DVKVTQSSRYLVKRTGEKVFLECVQDMDHENMFWYRQDPGLGLRLIYFSYDVKMKEKGDIPEGYSVSREKKERFSLILESASTNQTSMYLCASTGEGVNQPQHFGDGTRLSIL.

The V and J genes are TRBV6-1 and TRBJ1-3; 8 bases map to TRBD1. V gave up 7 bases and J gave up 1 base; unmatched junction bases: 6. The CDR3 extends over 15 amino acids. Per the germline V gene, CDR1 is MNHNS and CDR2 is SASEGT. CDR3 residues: CASIPTGGSGNTIYF. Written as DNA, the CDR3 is TGTGCCAGCATCCCTACAGGGGGATCTGGAAACACCATATATTTT.

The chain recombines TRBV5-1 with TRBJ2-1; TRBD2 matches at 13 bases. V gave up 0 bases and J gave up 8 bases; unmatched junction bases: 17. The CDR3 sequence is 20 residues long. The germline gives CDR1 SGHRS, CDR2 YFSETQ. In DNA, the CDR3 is TGCGCCAGCAGCTTGGCCGGGGGGACTAGCGGGAAAGGTAAACGGTATGAGCAGTTCTTC. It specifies CASSLAGGTSGKGKRYEQFF. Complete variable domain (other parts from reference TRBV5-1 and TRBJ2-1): KAGVTQTPRYLIKTRGQQVTLSCSPISGHRSVSWYQQTPGQGLQFLFEYFSETQRNKGNFPGRFSGRQFSNSRSEMNVSTLELGDSALYLCASSLAGGTSGKGKRYEQFFGPGTRLTVL.

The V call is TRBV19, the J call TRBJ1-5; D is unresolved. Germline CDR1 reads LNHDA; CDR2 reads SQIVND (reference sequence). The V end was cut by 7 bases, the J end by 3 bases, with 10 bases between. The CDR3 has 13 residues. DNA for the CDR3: TGTGCCAGTAATCAGAGGGTCAATCAGCCCCAGCATTTT. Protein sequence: CASNQRVNQPQHF. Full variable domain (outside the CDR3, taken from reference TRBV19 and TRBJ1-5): DGGITQSPKYLFRKEGQNVTLSCEQNLNHDAMYWYRQDPGQGLRLIYYSQIVNDFQKGDIAEGYSVSREKKESFPLTVTSAQKNPTAFYLCASNQRVNQPQHFGDGTRLSIL.

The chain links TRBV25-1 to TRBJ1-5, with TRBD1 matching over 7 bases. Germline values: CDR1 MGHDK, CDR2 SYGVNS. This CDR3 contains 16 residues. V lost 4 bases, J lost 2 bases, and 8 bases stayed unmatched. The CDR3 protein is CASSGGDRDGNQPQHF. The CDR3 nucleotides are TGTGCCAGCAGTGGAGGCGACAGGGATGGCAATCAGCCCCAGCATTTT.

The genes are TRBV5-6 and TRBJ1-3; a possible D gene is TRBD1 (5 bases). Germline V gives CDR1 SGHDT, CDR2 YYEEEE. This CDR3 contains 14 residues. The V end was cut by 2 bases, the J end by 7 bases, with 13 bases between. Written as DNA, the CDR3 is TGTGCCAGCAGCTTAGCGGCCGGGGGGAACACCATATATTTT. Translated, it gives CASSLAAGGNTIYF.

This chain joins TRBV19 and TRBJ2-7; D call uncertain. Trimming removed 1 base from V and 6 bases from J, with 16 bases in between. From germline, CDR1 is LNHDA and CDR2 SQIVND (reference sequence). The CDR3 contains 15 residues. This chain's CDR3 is CASSIVLKPTCEQYF. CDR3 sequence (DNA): TGTGCCAGTAGTATAGTCCTAAAACCCACCTGCGAGCAGTACTTC.

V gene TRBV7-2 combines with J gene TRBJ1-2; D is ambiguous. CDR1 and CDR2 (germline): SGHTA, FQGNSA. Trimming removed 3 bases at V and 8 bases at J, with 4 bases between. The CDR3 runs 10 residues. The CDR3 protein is CASSLRGYTF. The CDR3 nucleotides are TGTGCCAGCAGCTTGAGAGGCTACACCTTC.